Listed below are T cell receptor beta chains from one sample, sequenced in a study of radiation and T cells in renal cell carcinoma. The repertoire was sequenced with immunoSEQ multiplex PCR; TCRdb's copy has only in-frame clones and lacks some. The table has about 150,000 clones, around 90% seen once. The starting material was blood, obtained from a patient whose treatment included radiotherapy and nephrectomy. These receptor sequences come from a woman in her 50s with renal cell carcinoma. Each CDR3 is given with its conserved first and last residue. Each record gives: CDR3 protein, CDR3 DNA, V gene, J gene, CDR3 length, D gene, clone size. D genes are given only for firm matches. Clone size is shown for a subset of rows, as once, few, many or a class of expanded clone.

CDR3: CASSLQAGPSTDTQYF
DNA: TGTGCCAGCAGCCTCCAAGCGGGTCCTAGCACAGATACGCAGTATTTT
V: TRBV7-9
J: TRBJ2-3
length: 16
D: -
size: -

CDR3: CASSVDAGAADTQYF
DNA: TGTGCCAGCAGCGTAGATGCGGGGGCTGCAGATACGCAGTATTTT
V: TRBV9
J: TRBJ2-3
length: 15
D: -
size: -

CDR3: CASSEARLVALADTQYF
DNA: TGTGCCAGCAGTGAAGCCCGACTAGTTGCCCTGGCAGATACGCAGTATTTT
V: TRBV2
J: TRBJ2-3
length: 17
D: -
size: -

CDR3: CASRPRLTSGTTGELFF
DNA: TGTGCCAGCAGACCCCGGCTAACGTCCGGGACCACCGGGGAGCTGTTTTTT
V: TRBV7-8
J: TRBJ2-2
length: 17
D: -
size: few

CDR3: CASSLTGGPMFF
DNA: TGTGCTAGCAGCTTAACCGGGGGCCCTATGTTCTTC
V: TRBV7-7
J: TRBJ2-1
length: 12
D: -
size: -

CDR3: CASSVRHGNYGYTF
DNA: TGTGCCAGCTCCGTCCGCCACGGAAACTATGGCTACACCTTC
V: TRBV7-9
J: TRBJ1-2
length: 14
D: -
size: -

CDR3: CASVVGSGGQHNEQFF
DNA: TGCGCCAGCGTAGTTGGTAGCGGGGGCCAACACAATGAGCAGTTCTTC
V: TRBV10-1
J: TRBJ2-1
length: 16
D: TRBD2
size: -

CDR3: CASSPPSRTYEQYF
DNA: TGTGCCAGCTCACCACCGTCCAGGACCTACGAGCAGTACTTC
V: TRBV18
J: TRBJ2-7
length: 14
D: -
size: -

CDR3: CASSVEGGKETQYF
DNA: TGTGCCAGCAGCGTAGAAGGAGGGAAGGAGACCCAGTACTTC
V: TRBV9
J: TRBJ2-5
length: 14
D: -
size: many

CDR3: CASSPGTARSIMNTEAFF
DNA: TGTGCCAGCAGCCCCGGGACCGCCCGATCCATCATGAACACTGAAGCTTTCTTT
V: TRBV7-9
J: TRBJ1-1
length: 18
D: -
size: once

CDR3: CASSTAEDRMFQETQYF
DNA: TGCGCCAGCAGCACAGCCGAGGACAGGATGTTTCAAGAGACCCAGTACTTC
V: TRBV5-1
J: TRBJ2-5
length: 17
D: TRBD1
size: -

CDR3: CASSTSGVSYNEQFF
DNA: TGTGCCAGTAGTACTAGCGGGGTCTCCTACAATGAGCAGTTCTTC
V: TRBV19
J: TRBJ2-1
length: 15
D: TRBD2
size: -

CDR3: CASTPGIARATEAFF
DNA: TGTGCCAGCACCCCCGGAATCGCGAGGGCCACTGAAGCTTTCTTT
V: TRBV6-5
J: TRBJ1-1
length: 15
D: -
size: -

CDR3: CATSRDWTGGDTQYF
DNA: TGTGCCACCAGCAGAGATTGGACAGGGGGAGATACGCAGTATTTT
V: TRBV15
J: TRBJ2-3
length: 15
D: TRBD1
size: -

CDR3: CASSISRENTEAFF
DNA: TGTGCCAGCAGCATTTCTCGGGAGAACACTGAAGCTTTCTTT
V: TRBV6-5
J: TRBJ1-1
length: 14
D: -
size: -

CDR3: CASSPDGRSTPLHF
DNA: TGCGCCAGCAGCCCTGACGGGAGGTCTACACCCCTCCACTTT
V: TRBV5-1
J: TRBJ1-6
length: 14
D: -
size: -

CDR3: CASSTSGTLPYEQYF
DNA: TGTGCCAGTAGTACTTCCGGGACACTTCCCTACGAGCAGTACTTC
V: TRBV19
J: TRBJ2-7
length: 15
D: -
size: -

CDR3: CASTSRTELDGYTF
DNA: TGTGCCAGTACCTCCCGGACGGAGTTGGATGGCTACACCTTC
V: TRBV19
J: TRBJ1-2
length: 14
D: -
size: -

CDR3: CASSLGRDTYSYGYTF
DNA: TGTGCCAGCAGCTTAGGCCGGGACACCTATTCCTATGGCTACACCTTC
V: TRBV5-6
J: TRBJ1-2
length: 16
D: -
size: -

CDR3: CASSITRLPSYEQYF
DNA: TGTGCCAGCAGTATTACCAGACTCCCCTCCTACGAGCAGTACTTC
V: TRBV6-5
J: TRBJ2-7
length: 15
D: -
size: -

CDR3: CASRPDRQGKDQPQHF
DNA: TGTGCCAGCAGGCCCGACCGACAGGGGAAGGATCAGCCCCAGCATTTT
V: TRBV25-1
J: TRBJ1-5
length: 16
D: TRBD1
size: -

CDR3: CASSPRTGTPDGETQYF
DNA: TGTGCCAGCAGCCCACGCACCGGGACACCAGATGGCGAGACCCAGTACTTC
V: TRBV5-5
J: TRBJ2-5
length: 17
D: -
size: -

CDR3: CASSVDPSGETQYF
DNA: TGTGCCAGCAGCGTAGATCCCAGTGGGGAGACCCAGTACTTC
V: TRBV9
J: TRBJ2-5
length: 14
D: -
size: -

CDR3: CASSVAGEKLFF
DNA: TGTGCCAGCAGCGTAGCGGGGGAAAAACTGTTTTTT
V: TRBV9
J: TRBJ1-4
length: 12
D: -
size: -

CDR3: CASRVGYEQYF
DNA: TGTGCCAGCCGAGTTGGGTACGAGCAGTACTTC
V: TRBV6-5
J: TRBJ2-7
length: 11
D: -
size: -

CDR3: CASTPSWGRSTDTQYF
DNA: TGTGCCAGTACCCCCAGTTGGGGGAGAAGCACAGATACGCAGTATTTT
V: TRBV19
J: TRBJ2-3
length: 16
D: -
size: -

CDR3: CASSELGVGSYNEQFF
DNA: TGTGCCAGCAGTGAATTAGGTGTAGGGTCCTACAATGAGCAGTTCTTC
V: TRBV6-1
J: TRBJ2-1
length: 16
D: -
size: -

CDR3: CASSVVPGSPTEAFF
DNA: TGTGCCAGCAGCGTAGTCCCGGGTAGCCCCACTGAAGCTTTCTTT
V: TRBV9
J: TRBJ1-1
length: 15
D: -
size: few

CDR3: CASSFRTGLEQYF
DNA: TGTGCCAGCAGTTTCCGGACAGGGCTGGAGCAGTACTTC
V: TRBV6-5
J: TRBJ2-7
length: 13
D: TRBD1
size: -

CDR3: CASSRDSQETQYF
DNA: TGTGCCAGTAGTAGGGACAGCCAAGAGACCCAGTACTTC
V: TRBV19
J: TRBJ2-5
length: 13
D: TRBD1
size: -

CDR3: CASRWDRGQQFF
DNA: TGTGCCAGCAGGTGGGACAGGGGCCAGCAGTTCTTC
V: TRBV6-1
J: TRBJ2-1
length: 12
D: TRBD1
size: -

CDR3: CASTQQGARADTQYF
DNA: TGTGCCAGCACCCAACAGGGGGCGAGGGCAGATACGCAGTATTTT
V: TRBV6-1
J: TRBJ2-3
length: 15
D: TRBD1
size: -

CDR3: CASSLSGRGNSPLHF
DNA: TGTGCCAGCAGTTTAAGCGGGAGAGGGAATTCACCCCTCCACTTT
V: TRBV28
J: TRBJ1-6
length: 15
D: -
size: -

CDR3: CASSQEMELAGKLFF
DNA: TGCGCCAGCAGCCAAGAAATGGAGCTGGCCGGAAAACTGTTTTTT
V: TRBV4-3
J: TRBJ1-4
length: 15
D: -
size: -

CDR3: CASSPLEGATNYGYTF
DNA: TGTGCCAGCTCACCATTGGAGGGGGCGACCAACTATGGCTACACCTTC
V: TRBV18
J: TRBJ1-2
length: 16
D: TRBD1
size: -

CDR3: CASSVAGGLTDTQYF
DNA: TGTGCCAGCAGCGTAGCGGGGGGCCTCACAGATACGCAGTATTTT
V: TRBV9
J: TRBJ2-3
length: 15
D: -
size: -

CDR3: CASSQGQGNSPLHF
DNA: TGTGCCAGCAGCCAAGGACAGGGGAATTCACCCCTCCACTTT
V: TRBV14
J: TRBJ1-6
length: 14
D: TRBD1
size: -

CDR3: CASNRAWETQYF
DNA: TGTGCCAGCAATAGGGCATGGGAGACCCAGTACTTC
V: TRBV6-1
J: TRBJ2-5
length: 12
D: -
size: -

CDR3: CASSLGLAAGELFF
DNA: TGTGCCAGCAGCCTGGGACTAGCTGCCGGGGAGCTGTTTTTT
V: TRBV5-6
J: TRBJ2-2
length: 14
D: TRBD2
size: -

CDR3: CASSTGVTNEKLFF
DNA: TGTGCCAGCAGCACAGGGGTAACTAATGAAAAACTGTTTTTT
V: TRBV9
J: TRBJ1-4
length: 14
D: TRBD1
size: once

CDR3: CASSPRGTGASNSPLHF
DNA: TGTGCCAGCAGCCCCCGAGGGACAGGGGCGTCCAATTCACCCCTCCACTTT
V: TRBV13
J: TRBJ1-6
length: 17
D: TRBD1
size: -

CDR3: CATSRDIEETQYF
DNA: TGTGCCACCAGCAGAGATATTGAAGAGACCCAGTACTTC
V: TRBV15
J: TRBJ2-5
length: 13
D: -
size: -

CDR3: CASSPGQGAKDTQYF
DNA: TGTGCCAGCAGCCCTGGACAGGGGGCGAAAGATACGCAGTATTTT
V: TRBV7-9
J: TRBJ2-3
length: 15
D: TRBD1
size: -

CDR3: CASSPDRGRGSPLHF
DNA: TGTGCCAGCAGTCCGGACAGGGGGCGAGGGTCACCCCTCCACTTT
V: TRBV6-5
J: TRBJ1-6
length: 15
D: TRBD1
size: few

CDR3: CASSPGTGEEQYF
DNA: TGTGCCAGCTCCCCCGGGACAGGGGAAGAGCAGTACTTC
V: TRBV18
J: TRBJ2-7
length: 13
D: TRBD1
size: -

CDR3: CASKTGEMDYEQYF
DNA: TGTGCCAGCAAAACAGGGGAGATGGACTACGAGCAGTACTTC
V: TRBV6-5
J: TRBJ2-7
length: 14
D: TRBD1
size: -

CDR3: CAWRRTYNEQFF
DNA: TGTGCCTGGAGACGGACCTACAATGAGCAGTTCTTC
V: TRBV30
J: TRBJ2-1
length: 12
D: -
size: once

CDR3: CAYIDRDRITDTQYF
DNA: TGTGCCTACATCGACCGGGACAGAATCACAGATACGCAGTATTTT
V: TRBV30
J: TRBJ2-3
length: 15
D: TRBD1
size: -

CDR3: CASSLDRGSGYTF
DNA: TGCGCCAGCAGCTTGGACAGGGGATCGGGCTACACCTTC
V: TRBV5-1
J: TRBJ1-2
length: 13
D: TRBD1
size: once

CDR3: CASSLSPVSSYEQYF
DNA: TGTGCCAGCAGCTTAAGTCCTGTCAGCTCCTACGAGCAGTACTTC
V: TRBV7-3
J: TRBJ2-7
length: 15
D: -
size: -

CDR3: CAISESRSGGSQETQYF
DNA: TGTGCCATCAGTGAGTCGAGAAGCGGGGGGTCCCAAGAGACCCAGTACTTC
V: TRBV10-3
J: TRBJ2-5
length: 17
D: TRBD2
size: once

CDR3: CASSSTPTSTDTQYF
DNA: TGCGCCAGCAGCTCTACTCCGACTAGCACAGATACGCAGTATTTT
V: TRBV5-1
J: TRBJ2-3
length: 15
D: -
size: -

CDR3: CASSQLGKEKGGSPLHF
DNA: TGCGCCAGCAGCCAATTGGGCAAAGAAAAGGGAGGTTCACCCCTCCATTTT
V: TRBV4-1
J: TRBJ1-6
length: 17
D: -
size: -

CDR3: CASSIVRTDNSPLHF
DNA: TGTGCCAGTAGTATAGTCCGGACGGATAATTCACCCCTCCACTTT
V: TRBV19
J: TRBJ1-6
length: 15
D: -
size: few

CDR3: CASSLAGVQSNGYTF
DNA: TGTGCCAGCAGCTTGGCAGGGGTTCAATCCAATGGCTACACCTTC
V: TRBV7-2
J: TRBJ1-2
length: 15
D: -
size: -

CDR3: CASSPGGAVGAVANEKLFF
DNA: TGTGCCAGCAGCCCAGGAGGAGCAGTGGGAGCCGTCGCTAATGAAAAACTGTTTTTT
V: TRBV5-4
J: TRBJ1-4
length: 19
D: -
size: -

CDR3: CASSLTGGVNEQFF
DNA: TGCGCCAGCAGCTTAACAGGGGGCGTCAATGAGCAGTTCTTC
V: TRBV5-1
J: TRBJ2-1
length: 14
D: TRBD1
size: -

CDR3: CASSQVKGVNYGYTF
DNA: TGCGCCAGCAGCCAAGTCAAGGGGGTAAACTATGGCTACACCTTC
V: TRBV4-3
J: TRBJ1-2
length: 15
D: -
size: -

CDR3: CASSLVRSETQYF
DNA: TGTGCCAGCAGCTTAGTCAGAAGCGAGACCCAGTACTTC
V: TRBV7-2
J: TRBJ2-5
length: 13
D: -
size: -

CDR3: CASSLTAHRSSYEQYF
DNA: TGTGCCAGCAGTTTAACAGCGCACAGGAGCTCCTACGAGCAGTACTTC
V: TRBV28
J: TRBJ2-7
length: 16
D: -
size: -